This T cell receptor (beta chain) stems from a study of T-cell memory formation after mild COVID-19. The CDR3 spans 15 residues. V gave up 2 bases and J gave up 4 bases; unmatched junction bases: 7. CDR1 and CDR2 (germline): SGHVS, FQNEAQ. With regard to this clonotype: Its antigen is not known.

Study results and limitations: Of the contracting clones, CD4+ ones lay mainly in CM and EM, and CD8+ ones in EMRA. A second wave of clones peaked on day 37, and their SARS-CoV-2 specificity went unconfirmed. Later expanders leaned CD4+, whereas clones that contracted between day 15 and 85 were balanced CD4/CD8.

TCR alpha and TCR beta cDNA libraries carrying sample barcodes and UMIs were produced by 5'RACE using constant-segment primers. MiXCR, applied by TCRdb to the 5' RACE reads, yields one record per CDR3 protein. Counted here are 150,000 to 200,000 distinct CDR3 sequences, around a third occurring once; the ten biggest clones make up approximately 12%. This sequence joins TRBV7-8 and TRBJ1-1; 7 positions match TRBD1. Sequenced material: PBMCs or a T cell subset sorted from them (not recorded which). The TCR sequence derives from an adult woman who had mild COVID-19 (a few samples of this study predate the infection). Cell type and time point are not known. Here the CDR3 reads CASSLFVQGVTEAFF. DNA for the CDR3: TGTGCCAGCAGCTTATTCGTCCAGGGGGTCACTGAAGCTTTCTTT.